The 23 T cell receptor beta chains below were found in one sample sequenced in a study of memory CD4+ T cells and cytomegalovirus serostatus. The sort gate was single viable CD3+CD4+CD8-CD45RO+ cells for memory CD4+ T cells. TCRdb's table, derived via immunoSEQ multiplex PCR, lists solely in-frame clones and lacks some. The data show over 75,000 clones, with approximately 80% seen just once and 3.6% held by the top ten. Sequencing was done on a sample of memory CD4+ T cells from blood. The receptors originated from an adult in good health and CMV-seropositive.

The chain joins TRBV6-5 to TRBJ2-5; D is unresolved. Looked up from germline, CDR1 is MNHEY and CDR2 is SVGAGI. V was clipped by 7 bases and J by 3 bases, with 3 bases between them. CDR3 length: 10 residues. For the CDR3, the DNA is TGTGCCAGCAACAAAGAGACCCAGTACTTC. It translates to CASNKETQYF.

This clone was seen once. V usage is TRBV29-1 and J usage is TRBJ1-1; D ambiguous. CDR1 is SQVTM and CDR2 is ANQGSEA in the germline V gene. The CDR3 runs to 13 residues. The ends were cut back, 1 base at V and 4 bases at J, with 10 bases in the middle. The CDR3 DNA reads TGCAGCGTTGAAGCTGGGATTCTCACTGAAGCTTTCTTT. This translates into CSVEAGILTEAFF.

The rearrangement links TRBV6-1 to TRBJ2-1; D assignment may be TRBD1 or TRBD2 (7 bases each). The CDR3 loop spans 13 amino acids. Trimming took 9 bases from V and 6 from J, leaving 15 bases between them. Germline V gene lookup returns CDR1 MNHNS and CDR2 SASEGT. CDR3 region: CASAGGAGNEQFF. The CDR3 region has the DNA TGTGCCAGTGCAGGGGGGGCCGGCAATGAGCAGTTCTTC.

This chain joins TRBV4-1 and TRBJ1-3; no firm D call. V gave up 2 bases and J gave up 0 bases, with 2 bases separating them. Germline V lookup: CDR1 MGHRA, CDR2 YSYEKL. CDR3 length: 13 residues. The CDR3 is CASSQISGNTIYF. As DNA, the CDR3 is TGCGCCAGCAGCCAAATCTCTGGAAACACCATATATTTT.

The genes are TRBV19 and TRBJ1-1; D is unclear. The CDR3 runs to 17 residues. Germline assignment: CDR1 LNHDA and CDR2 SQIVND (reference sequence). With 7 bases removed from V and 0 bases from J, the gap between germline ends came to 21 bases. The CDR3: CASKVGRASVMNTEAFF. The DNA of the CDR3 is TGTGCCAGTAAGGTGGGTCGGGCTTCCGTCATGAACACTGAAGCTTTCTTT.

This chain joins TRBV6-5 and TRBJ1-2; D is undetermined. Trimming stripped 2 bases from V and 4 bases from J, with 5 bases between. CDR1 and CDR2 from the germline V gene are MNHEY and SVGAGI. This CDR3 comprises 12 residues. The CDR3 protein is CASSYGSYGYTF. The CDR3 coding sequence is TGTGCCAGCAGTTACGGCAGCTATGGCTACACCTTC.

The CDR3 DNA follows: TGTGCCACCCGAGATAACGGGAGGGCCAATGAGCAGTTCTTC. Translated, it gives CATRDNGRANEQFF. The rearrangement uses TRBV27 and TRBJ2-1; 8 nucleotides match TRBD2. Trimming cost V 10 bases and J 6 bases; bases outside gene matches: 11. Germline CDR1 reads MNHEY; CDR2 reads SMNVEV (reference sequence). This CDR3 region has 14 residues.

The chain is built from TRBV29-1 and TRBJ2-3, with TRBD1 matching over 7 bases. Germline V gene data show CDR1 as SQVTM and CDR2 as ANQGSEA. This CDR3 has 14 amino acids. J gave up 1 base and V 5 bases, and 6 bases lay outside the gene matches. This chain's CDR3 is CSVNSGGGTDTQYF. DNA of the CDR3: TGCAGCGTTAATTCAGGGGGTGGCACAGATACGCAGTATTTT.

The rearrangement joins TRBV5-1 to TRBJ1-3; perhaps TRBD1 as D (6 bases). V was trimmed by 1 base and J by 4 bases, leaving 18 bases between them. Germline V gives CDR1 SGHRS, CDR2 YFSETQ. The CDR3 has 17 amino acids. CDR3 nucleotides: TGCGCCAGCAGCTTGAGGCAGGGTTTGGGGACAGGAAACACCATATATTTT. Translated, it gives CASSLRQGLGTGNTIYF. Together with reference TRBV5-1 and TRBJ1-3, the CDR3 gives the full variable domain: KAGVTQTPRYLIKTRGQQVTLSCSPISGHRSVSWYQQTPGQGLQFLFEYFSETQRNKGNFPGRFSGRQFSNSRSEMNVSTLELGDSALYLCASSLRQGLGTGNTIYFGEGSWLTVV.

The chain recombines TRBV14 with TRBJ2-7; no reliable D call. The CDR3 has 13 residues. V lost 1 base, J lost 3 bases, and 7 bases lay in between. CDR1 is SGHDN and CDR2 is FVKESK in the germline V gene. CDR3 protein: CASSQVLHYEQYF. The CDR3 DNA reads TGTGCCAGCAGCCAAGTGTTACACTACGAGCAGTACTTC.

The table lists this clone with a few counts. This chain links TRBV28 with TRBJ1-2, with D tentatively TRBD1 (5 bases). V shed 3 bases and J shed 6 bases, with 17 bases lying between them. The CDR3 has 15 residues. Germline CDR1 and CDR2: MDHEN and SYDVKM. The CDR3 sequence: CASSLGQGGLDGYTF. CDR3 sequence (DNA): TGTGCCAGCAGTTTGGGGCAGGGAGGTCTCGATGGCTACACCTTC.

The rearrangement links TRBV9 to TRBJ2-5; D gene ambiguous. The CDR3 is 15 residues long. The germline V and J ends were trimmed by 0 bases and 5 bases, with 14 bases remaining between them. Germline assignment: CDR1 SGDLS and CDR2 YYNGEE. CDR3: CASSVAPRRGETQYF. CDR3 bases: TGTGCCAGCAGCGTAGCGCCCCGGCGTGGGGAGACCCAGTACTTC.

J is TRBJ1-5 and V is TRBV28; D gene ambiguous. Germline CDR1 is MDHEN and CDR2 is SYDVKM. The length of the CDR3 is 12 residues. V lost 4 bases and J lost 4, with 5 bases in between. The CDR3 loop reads CASSSPNQPQHF. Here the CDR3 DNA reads TGTGCCAGCAGTTCACCGAATCAGCCCCAGCATTTT.

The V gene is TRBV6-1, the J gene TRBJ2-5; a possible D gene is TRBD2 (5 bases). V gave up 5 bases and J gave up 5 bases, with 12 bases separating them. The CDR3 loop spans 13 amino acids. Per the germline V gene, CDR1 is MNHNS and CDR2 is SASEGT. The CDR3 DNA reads TGTGCCAGCAGTTCTAGCATTGCGGAGACCCAGTACTTC. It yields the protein CASSSSIAETQYF.

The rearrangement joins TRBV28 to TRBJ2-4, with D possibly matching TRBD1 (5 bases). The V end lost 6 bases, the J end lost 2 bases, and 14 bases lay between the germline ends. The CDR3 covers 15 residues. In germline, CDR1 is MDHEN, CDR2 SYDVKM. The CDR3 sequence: CASSTYRTTKNIQYF. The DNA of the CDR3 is TGTGCCAGCAGCACTTATAGGACAACCAAAAACATTCAGTACTTC.

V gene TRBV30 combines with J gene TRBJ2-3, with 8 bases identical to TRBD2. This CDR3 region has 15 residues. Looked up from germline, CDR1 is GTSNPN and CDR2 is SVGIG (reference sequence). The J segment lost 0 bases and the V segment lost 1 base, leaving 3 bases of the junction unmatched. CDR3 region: CAWSDPSGSTDTQYF. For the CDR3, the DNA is TGTGCCTGGAGTGATCCTAGCGGGAGCACAGATACGCAGTATTTT. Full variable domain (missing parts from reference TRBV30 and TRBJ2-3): SQTIHQWPATLVQPVGSPLSLECTVEGTSNPNLYWYRQAAGRGLQLLFYSVGIGQISSEVPQNLSASRPQDRQFILSSKKLLLSDSGFYLCAWSDPSGSTDTQYFGPGTRLTVL.

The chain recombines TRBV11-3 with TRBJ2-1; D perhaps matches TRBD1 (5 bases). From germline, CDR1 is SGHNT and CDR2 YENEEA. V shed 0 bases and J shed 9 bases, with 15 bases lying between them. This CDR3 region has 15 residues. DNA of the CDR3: TGTGCCAGCAGCTTAGAAGGAAGCATCCAGGGTGAGCAGTTCTTC. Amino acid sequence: CASSLEGSIQGEQFF.

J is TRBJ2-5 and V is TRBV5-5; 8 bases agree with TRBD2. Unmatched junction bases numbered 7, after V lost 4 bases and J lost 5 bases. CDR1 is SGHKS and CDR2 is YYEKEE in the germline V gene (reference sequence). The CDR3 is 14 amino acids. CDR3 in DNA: TGTGCCAGCAGCCCGGGAGGGGCGTATGAGACCCAGTACTTC. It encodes CASSPGGAYETQYF.

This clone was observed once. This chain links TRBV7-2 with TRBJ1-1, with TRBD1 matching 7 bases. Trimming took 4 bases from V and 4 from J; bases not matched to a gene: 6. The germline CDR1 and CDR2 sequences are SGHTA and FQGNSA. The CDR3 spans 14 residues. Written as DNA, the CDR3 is TGTGCCAGCAGCTCCCACAGGGGAGGCACTGAAGCTTTCTTT. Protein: CASSSHRGGTEAFF.

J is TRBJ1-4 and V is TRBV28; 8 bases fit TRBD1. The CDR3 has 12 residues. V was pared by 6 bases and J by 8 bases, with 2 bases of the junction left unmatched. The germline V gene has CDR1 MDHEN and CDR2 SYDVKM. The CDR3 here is CASRQGAEKLFF. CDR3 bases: TGTGCCAGCAGGCAGGGGGCGGAAAAACTGTTTTTT.

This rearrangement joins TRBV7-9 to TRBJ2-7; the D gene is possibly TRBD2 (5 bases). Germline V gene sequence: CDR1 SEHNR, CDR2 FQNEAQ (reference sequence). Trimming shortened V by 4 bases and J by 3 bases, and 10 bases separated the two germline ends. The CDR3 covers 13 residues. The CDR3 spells CASSSVRDYEQYF. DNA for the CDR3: TGTGCCAGCAGCTCAGTTCGGGACTACGAGCAGTACTTC.

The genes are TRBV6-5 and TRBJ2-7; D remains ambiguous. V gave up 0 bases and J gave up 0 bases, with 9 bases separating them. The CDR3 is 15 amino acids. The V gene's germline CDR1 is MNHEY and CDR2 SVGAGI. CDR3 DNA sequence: TGTGCCAGCAGTTACTCGATCCCAGGCTCCTACGAGCAGTACTTC. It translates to CASSYSIPGSYEQYF.

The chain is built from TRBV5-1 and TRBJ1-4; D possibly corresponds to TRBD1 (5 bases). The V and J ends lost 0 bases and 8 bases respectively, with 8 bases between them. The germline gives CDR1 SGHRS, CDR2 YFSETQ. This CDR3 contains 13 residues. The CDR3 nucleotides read TGCGCCAGCAGCTTGGAACGGACAGAAAAACTGTTTTTT. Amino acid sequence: CASSLERTEKLFF.